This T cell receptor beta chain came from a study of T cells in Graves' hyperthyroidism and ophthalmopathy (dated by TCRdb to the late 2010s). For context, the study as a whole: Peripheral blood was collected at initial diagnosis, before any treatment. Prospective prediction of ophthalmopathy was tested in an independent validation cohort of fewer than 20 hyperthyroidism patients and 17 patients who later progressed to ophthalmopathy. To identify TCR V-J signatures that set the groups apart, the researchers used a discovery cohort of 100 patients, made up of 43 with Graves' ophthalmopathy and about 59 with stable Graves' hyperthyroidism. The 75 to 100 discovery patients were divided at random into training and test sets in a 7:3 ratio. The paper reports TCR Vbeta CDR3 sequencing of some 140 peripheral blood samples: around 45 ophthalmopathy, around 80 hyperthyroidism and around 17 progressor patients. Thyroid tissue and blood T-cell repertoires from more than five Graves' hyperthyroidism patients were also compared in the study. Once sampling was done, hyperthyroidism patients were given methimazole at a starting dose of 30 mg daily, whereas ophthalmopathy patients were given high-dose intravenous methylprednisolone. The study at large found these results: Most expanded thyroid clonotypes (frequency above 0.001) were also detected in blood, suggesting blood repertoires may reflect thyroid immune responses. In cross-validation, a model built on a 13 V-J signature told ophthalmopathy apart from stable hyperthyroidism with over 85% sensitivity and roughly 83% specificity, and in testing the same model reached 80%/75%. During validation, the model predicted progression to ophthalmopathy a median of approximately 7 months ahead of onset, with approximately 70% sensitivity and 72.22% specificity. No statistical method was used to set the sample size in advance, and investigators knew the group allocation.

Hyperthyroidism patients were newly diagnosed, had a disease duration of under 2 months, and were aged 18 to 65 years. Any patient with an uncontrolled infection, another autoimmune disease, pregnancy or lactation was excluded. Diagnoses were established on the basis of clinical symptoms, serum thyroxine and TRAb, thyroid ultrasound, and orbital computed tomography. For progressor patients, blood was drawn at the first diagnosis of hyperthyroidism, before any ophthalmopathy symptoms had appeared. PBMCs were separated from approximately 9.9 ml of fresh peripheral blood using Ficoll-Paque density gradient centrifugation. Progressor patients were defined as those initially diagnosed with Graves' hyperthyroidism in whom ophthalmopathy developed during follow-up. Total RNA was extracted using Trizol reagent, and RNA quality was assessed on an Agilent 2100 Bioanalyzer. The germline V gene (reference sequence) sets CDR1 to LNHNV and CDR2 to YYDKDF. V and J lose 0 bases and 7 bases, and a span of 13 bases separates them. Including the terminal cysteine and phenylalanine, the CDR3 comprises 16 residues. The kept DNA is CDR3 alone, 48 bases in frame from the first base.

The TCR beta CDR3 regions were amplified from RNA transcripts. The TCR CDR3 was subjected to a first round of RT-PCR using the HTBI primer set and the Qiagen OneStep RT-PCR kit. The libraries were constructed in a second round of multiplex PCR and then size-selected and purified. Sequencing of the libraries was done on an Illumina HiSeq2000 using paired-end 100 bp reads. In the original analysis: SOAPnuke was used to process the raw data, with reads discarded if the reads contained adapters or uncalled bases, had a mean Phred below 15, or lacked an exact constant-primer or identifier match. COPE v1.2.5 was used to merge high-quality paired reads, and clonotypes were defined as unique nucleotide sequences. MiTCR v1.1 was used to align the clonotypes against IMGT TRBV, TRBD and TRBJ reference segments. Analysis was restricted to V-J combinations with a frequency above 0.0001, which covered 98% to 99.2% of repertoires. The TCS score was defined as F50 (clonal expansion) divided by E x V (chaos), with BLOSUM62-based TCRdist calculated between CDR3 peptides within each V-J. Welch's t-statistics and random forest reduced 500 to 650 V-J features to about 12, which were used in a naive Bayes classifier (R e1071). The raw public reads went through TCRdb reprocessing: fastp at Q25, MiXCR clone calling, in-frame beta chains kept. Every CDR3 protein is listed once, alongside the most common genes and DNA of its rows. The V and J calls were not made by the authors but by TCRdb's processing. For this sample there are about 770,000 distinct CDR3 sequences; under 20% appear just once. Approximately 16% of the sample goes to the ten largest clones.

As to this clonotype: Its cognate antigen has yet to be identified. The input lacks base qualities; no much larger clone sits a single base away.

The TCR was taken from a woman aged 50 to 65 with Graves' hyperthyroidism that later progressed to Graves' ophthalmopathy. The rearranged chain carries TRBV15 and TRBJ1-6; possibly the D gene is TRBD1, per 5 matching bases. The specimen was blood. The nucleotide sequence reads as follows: TGTGCCACCAGCAGAGATCGTGTCAGGGCCAATTCACCCCTCCACTTT. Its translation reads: CATSRDRVRANSPLHF. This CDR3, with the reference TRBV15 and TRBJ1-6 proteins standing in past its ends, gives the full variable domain DAMVIQNPRYQVTQFGKPVTLSCSQTLNHNVMYWYQQKSSQAPKLLFHYYDKDFNNEADTPDNFQSRRPNTSFCFLDIRSPGLGDTAMYLCATSRDRVRANSPLHFGNGTRLTVT.